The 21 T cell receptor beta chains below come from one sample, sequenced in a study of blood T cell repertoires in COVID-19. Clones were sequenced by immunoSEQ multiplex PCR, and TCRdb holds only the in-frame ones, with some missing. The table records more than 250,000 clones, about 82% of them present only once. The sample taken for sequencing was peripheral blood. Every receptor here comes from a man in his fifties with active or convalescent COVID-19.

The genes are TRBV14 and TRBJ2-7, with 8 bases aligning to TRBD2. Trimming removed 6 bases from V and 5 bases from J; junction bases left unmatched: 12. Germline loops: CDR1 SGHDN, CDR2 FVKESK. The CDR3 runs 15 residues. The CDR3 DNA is TGTGCCAGCAGTCCGGGGGGGACCTATCCCCACGAGCAGTACTTC. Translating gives CASSPGGTYPHEQYF. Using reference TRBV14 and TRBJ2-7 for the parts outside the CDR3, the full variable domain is EAGVTQFPSHSVIEKGQTVTLRCDPISGHDNLYWYRRVMGKEIKFLLHFVKESKQDESGMPNNRFLAERTGGTYSTLKVQPAELEDSGVYFCASSPGGTYPHEQYFGPGTRLTVT.

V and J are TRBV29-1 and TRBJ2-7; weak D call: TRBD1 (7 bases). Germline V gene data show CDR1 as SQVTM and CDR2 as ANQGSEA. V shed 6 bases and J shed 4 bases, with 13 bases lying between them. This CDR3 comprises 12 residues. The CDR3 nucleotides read TGCAGCGTCAGGGGGGAGTTTTACGAGCAGTACTTC. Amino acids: CSVRGEFYEQYF.

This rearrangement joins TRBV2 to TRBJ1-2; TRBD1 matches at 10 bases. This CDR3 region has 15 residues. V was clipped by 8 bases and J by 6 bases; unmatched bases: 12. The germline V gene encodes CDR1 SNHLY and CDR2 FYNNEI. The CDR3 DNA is TGTGCCAGCGGCAATCCCGGGACAGGGGTTGATGGCTACACCTTC. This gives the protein CASGNPGTGVDGYTF.

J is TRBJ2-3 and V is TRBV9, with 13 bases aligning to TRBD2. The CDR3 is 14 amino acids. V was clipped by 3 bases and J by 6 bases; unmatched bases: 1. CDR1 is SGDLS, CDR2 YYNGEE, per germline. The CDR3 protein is CASSGGLAGDTQYF. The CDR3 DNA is TGTGCCAGCAGCGGGGGACTAGCGGGGGATACGCAGTATTTT.

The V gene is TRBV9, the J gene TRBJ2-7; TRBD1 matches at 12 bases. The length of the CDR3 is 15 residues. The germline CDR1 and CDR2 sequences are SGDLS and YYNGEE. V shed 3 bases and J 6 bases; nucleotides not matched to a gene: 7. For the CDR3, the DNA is TGTGCCAGCAGCGCCCAACCGGGACAGGGGGCCGAGCAGTACTTC. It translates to CASSAQPGQGAEQYF.

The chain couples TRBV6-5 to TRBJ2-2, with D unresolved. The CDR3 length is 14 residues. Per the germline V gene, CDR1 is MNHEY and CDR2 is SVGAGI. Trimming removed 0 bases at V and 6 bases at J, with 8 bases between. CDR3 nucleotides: TGTGCCAGCAGTTACTCTGTGAGCCCCGGGGAGCTGTTTTTT. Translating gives CASSYSVSPGELFF.

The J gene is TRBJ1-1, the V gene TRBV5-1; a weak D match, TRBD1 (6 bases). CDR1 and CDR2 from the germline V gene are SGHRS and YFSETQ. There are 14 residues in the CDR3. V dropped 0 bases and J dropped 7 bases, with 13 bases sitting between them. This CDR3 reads CASSLDAVGGEAFF. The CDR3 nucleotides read TGCGCCAGCAGCTTGGACGCGGTAGGGGGTGAAGCTTTCTTT. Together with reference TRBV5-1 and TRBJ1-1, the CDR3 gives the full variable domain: KAGVTQTPRYLIKTRGQQVTLSCSPISGHRSVSWYQQTPGQGLQFLFEYFSETQRNKGNFPGRFSGRQFSNSRSEMNVSTLELGDSALYLCASSLDAVGGEAFFGQGTRLTVV.

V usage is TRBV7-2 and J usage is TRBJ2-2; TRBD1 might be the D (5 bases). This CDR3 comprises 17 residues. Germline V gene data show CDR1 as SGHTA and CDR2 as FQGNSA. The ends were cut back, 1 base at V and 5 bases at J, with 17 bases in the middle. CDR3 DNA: TGTGCCAGCAGCTTAGGTCGGTCAAGGGGAAGGACCGGGGAGCTGTTTTTT. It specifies CASSLGRSRGRTGELFF.

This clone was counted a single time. The CDR3 DNA reads as TGTGCCAGCAGCTTGGGTCCCCTTATCTACGAGCAGTACTTC. Its translation: CASSLGPLIYEQYF. This chain uses TRBV5-6 with TRBJ2-7; D unresolved. Germline V gene sequence: CDR1 SGHDT, CDR2 YYEEEE. The V gene lost 0 bases and the J gene lost 3 bases, with 10 bases spanning the gap. The CDR3 loop spans 14 amino acids.

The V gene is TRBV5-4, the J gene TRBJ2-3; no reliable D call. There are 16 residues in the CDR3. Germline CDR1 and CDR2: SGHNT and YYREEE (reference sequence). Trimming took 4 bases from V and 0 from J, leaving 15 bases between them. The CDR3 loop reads CASSIRVSTSTDTQYF. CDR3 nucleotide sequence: TGTGCCAGCAGCATCCGGGTTTCAACTAGCACAGATACGCAGTATTTT.

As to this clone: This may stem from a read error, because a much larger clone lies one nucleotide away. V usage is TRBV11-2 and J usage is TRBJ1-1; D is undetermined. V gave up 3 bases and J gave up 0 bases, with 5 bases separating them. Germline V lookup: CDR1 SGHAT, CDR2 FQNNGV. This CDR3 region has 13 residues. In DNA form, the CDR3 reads TGTGCCAGCAGCTTTTTAGTGAACACTGAAGCTTTCTTT. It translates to CASSFLVNTEAFF.

The CDR3 sequence is CASSPDRGYTGELFF. The DNA of the CDR3 is TGTGCCAGCAGCCCCGATAGAGGTTACACCGGGGAGCTGTTTTTT. The chain combines TRBV9 with TRBJ2-2; D is unresolved. The V end lost 4 bases, the J end lost 3 bases, and 13 bases lay between the germline ends. The germline V gene has CDR1 SGDLS and CDR2 YYNGEE. The CDR3 loop spans 15 amino acids.

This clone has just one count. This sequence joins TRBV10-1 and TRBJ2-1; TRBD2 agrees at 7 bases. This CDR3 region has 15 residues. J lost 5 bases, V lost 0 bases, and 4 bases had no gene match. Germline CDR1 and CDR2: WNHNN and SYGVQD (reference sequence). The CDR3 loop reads CASSESGGVDNEQFF. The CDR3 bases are TGCGCCAGCAGTGAGTCGGGGGGGGTAGACAATGAGCAGTTCTTC.

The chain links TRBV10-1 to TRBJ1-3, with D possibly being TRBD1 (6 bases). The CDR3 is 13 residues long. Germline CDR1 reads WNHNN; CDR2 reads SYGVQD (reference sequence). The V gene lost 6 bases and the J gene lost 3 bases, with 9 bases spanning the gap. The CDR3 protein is CASRAGDGNTIYF. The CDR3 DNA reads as TGCGCCAGCAGGGCAGGGGATGGAAACACCATATATTTT.

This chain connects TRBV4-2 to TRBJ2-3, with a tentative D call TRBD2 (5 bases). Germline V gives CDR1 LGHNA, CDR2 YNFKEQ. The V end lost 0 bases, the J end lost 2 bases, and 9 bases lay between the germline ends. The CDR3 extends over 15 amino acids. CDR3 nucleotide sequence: TGTGCCAGCAGCCAAGATCAGCGGTACACAGATACGCAGTATTTT. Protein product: CASSQDQRYTDTQYF.

The CDR3 sequence is CASSSERGGWNEQFF. In nucleotides, the CDR3 is TGTGCCAGCAGCTCAGAAAGAGGTGGGTGGAATGAGCAGTTCTTC. The rearrangement uses TRBV7-2 and TRBJ2-1; D unresolved. Germline-derived CDR1 and CDR2 are SGHTA and FQGNSA. The V end was cut by 4 bases, the J end by 7 bases, with 17 bases between. There are 15 residues in the CDR3.

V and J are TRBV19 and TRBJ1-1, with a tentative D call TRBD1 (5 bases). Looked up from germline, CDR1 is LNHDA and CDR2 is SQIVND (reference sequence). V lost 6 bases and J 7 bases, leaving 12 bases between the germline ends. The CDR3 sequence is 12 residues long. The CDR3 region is CASSPTGGEAFF. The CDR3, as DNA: TGTGCCAGTAGCCCAACGGGGGGTGAAGCTTTCTTT. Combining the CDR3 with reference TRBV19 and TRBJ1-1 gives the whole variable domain DGGITQSPKYLFRKEGQNVTLSCEQNLNHDAMYWYRQDPGQGLRLIYYSQIVNDFQKGDIAEGYSVSREKKESFPLTVTSAQKNPTAFYLCASSPTGGEAFFGQGTRLTVV.

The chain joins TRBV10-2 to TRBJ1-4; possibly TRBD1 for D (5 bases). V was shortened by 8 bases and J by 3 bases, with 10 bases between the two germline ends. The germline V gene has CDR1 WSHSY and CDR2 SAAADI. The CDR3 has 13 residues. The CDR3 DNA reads TGCGCCAGCCTAGACAGCTCTAATGAAAAACTGTTTTTT. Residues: CASLDSSNEKLFF.

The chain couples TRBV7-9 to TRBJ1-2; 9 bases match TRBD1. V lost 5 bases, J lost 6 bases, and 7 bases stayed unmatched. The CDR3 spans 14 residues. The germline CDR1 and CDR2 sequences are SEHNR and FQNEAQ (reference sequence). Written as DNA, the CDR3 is TGTGCCAGCAGCCGAAAGGGACAGGGTAATGGCTACACCTTC. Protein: CASSRKGQGNGYTF.

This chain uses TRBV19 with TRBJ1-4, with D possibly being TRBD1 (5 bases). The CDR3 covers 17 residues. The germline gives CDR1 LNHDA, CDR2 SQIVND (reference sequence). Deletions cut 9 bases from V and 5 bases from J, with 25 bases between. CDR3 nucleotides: TGTGCCAGCAGCCTTAAGGGGTCAAGTTCATTAAATGAAAAACTGTTTTTT. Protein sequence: CASSLKGSSSLNEKLFF.

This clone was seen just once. In DNA, the CDR3 is TGTGCCTGGAGCCGGGACTCAAGGGATACGCAGTATTTT. This gives the protein CAWSRDSRDTQYF. The J gene is TRBJ2-3, the V gene TRBV30, with D tentatively TRBD2 (6 bases). This CDR3 has 13 residues. Germline assignment: CDR1 GTSNPN and CDR2 SVGIG (reference sequence). The V and J ends lost 3 bases and 6 bases respectively, with 13 bases between them. Full variable domain (missing parts from reference TRBV30 and TRBJ2-3): SQTIHQWPATLVQPVGSPLSLECTVEGTSNPNLYWYRQAAGRGLQLLFYSVGIGQISSEVPQNLSASRPQDRQFILSSKKLLLSDSGFYLCAWSRDSRDTQYFGPGTRLTVL.